Each of the 20 T cell receptor beta chains below was sequenced from the same sample in a study of graft-versus-host responses after intestinal transplantation (dated by TCRdb to the early 2020s). Library creation used the immunoSEQ multiplex PCR assay. TCRdb took this table from immuneACCESS and kept in-frame rearrangements with V and J called. Such tables lack part of the clones; where checked against another copy, unresolved V genes explain under half of the gap, and the rest is unexplained. In this sample the table shows 9,000 to 10,000 clones, more than 25% of which occur a single time. The ten largest clones capture under 8% of the sample. Sample time point, as interpreted from the label and publication: cells obtained before transplantation from donor or recipient. Mixed lymphocyte reactions plated about 200,000 CFSE-labeled pre-transplant responders with about 200,000 irradiated violet-dye-labeled stimulators and were cultured for six to seven days.

The sequences come from alloreactive CD8+ T cells from a mixed lymphocyte reaction culture, collected before intestinal transplant. Taken with the paper, the label for cell subset or site translates to: CFSE-low proliferating T cells sorted from approximately 6-day pre-transplant mixed lymphocyte reaction (GvH or HvG direction). These TCRs come from a human patient who received an intestinal transplant.

This clone was observed a few times. V gene TRBV27 combines with J gene TRBJ2-3; tentative D call: TRBD1 (6 bases). The CDR3 is 14 residues long. Trimming took 3 bases from V and 3 from J, leaving 10 bases between them. Germline CDR1 reads MNHEY; CDR2 reads SMNVEV (reference sequence). CDR3 DNA sequence: TGTGCCAGCAGTTTGGGCAGGGGTACAGATACGCAGTATTTT. This gives the protein CASSLGRGTDTQYF.

The rearrangement uses TRBV13 and TRBJ2-5; TRBD2 is a possible D gene (7 bases). Trimming stripped 3 bases from V and 5 bases from J, with 16 bases between. Germline assignment: CDR1 PRHDT and CDR2 FYEKMQ (reference sequence). CDR3 length: 15 amino acids. CDR3 nucleotide sequence: TGTGCCAGCAGCTTCCTCGGGGGGCCTGAGGAGACCCAGTACTTC. Its protein is CASSFLGGPEETQYF.

By share, this clone counts as medium-sized. The chain uses TRBV5-6 and TRBJ2-3; 7 bases match TRBD2. This CDR3 has 14 amino acids. Trimming removed 4 bases from V and 5 bases from J; junction bases left unmatched: 7. Germline CDR1 reads SGHDT; CDR2 reads YYEEEE. The CDR3 nucleotides read TGTGCCAGCAGCCCTGGTGGGGGGGAAGATACGCAGTATTTT. Translated, it gives CASSPGGGEDTQYF.

This clone appeared a few times. This rearrangement joins TRBV6-4 to TRBJ2-4; TRBD2 matches 12 bases. The CDR3 contains 14 residues. V was clipped by 6 bases and J by 8 bases; unmatched bases: 5. CDR1 MRHNA and CDR2 SNTAGT come from the germline V gene. In DNA form, the CDR3 reads TGTGCCAGCAGCCCTAGCGGGGGGGCCGACATTCAGTACTTC. Protein product: CASSPSGGADIQYF.

The chain recombines TRBV11-2 with TRBJ2-5, with 7 bases identical to TRBD2. CDR1 is SGHAT, CDR2 FQNNGV, per germline. Trimming removed 3 bases from V and 1 base from J; junction bases left unmatched: 2. CDR3 size: 14 residues. The CDR3 bases are TGTGCCAGCAGCTTGGGGGGGGGCCAAGAGACCCAGTACTTC. This sequence encodes CASSLGGGQETQYF.

The CDR3 sequence: CATEGQGAKGTEAFF. The CDR3 DNA is TGTGCCACCGAGGGACAGGGGGCTAAAGGCACTGAAGCTTTCTTT. The genes are TRBV2 and TRBJ1-1; the match to TRBD1 covers 12 bases. The CDR3 extends over 15 amino acids. Trimming removed 10 bases from V and 4 bases from J; junction bases left unmatched: 10. Per the germline V gene, CDR1 is SNHLY and CDR2 is FYNNEI.

By share, this clone counts as medium-sized. The chain links TRBV6-5 to TRBJ1-2, with a tentative D call TRBD1 (6 bases). This CDR3 spans 15 amino acids. Between the trimmed V and J ends, which lost 6 bases and 4 bases, there was a span of 18 bases. Germline lookup yields CDR1 MNHEY and CDR2 SVGAGI. This CDR3 is CASSLTLGASYGYTF. CDR3 DNA: TGTGCCAGCAGCCTAACCTTGGGGGCAAGCTATGGCTACACCTTC.

The V call is TRBV19, the J call TRBJ1-1, with D maybe TRBD1 (5 bases). Germline CDR1 LNHDA, CDR2 SQIVND (reference sequence). This CDR3 is 13 amino acids long. V lost 4 bases to trimming and J lost 8 bases, with 14 bases between them. The CDR3 spells CASSTGLLPEAFF. CDR3 bases: TGTGCCAGTAGTACGGGACTCCTCCCAGAAGCTTTCTTT.

This rearrangement joins TRBV6-5 to TRBJ1-2; D might be TRBD1 (5 bases). CDR3 length equals 13 residues. Germline-derived CDR1 and CDR2 are MNHEY and SVGAGI. V lost 1 base and J 8 bases, leaving 11 bases between the germline ends. The CDR3 sequence: CASSYLGGDGYTF. CDR3 nucleotides: TGTGCCAGCAGTTACTTGGGGGGAGACGGCTACACCTTC.

The chain employs TRBV7-2 and TRBJ2-2; 8 bases align to TRBD1. The V gene end was trimmed by 3 bases and the J gene end by 3 bases; junction bases not matched to a gene: 3. The V gene's germline CDR1 is SGHTA and CDR2 FQGNSA. The CDR3 is made up of 15 amino acids. The CDR3 reads CASSFWTGHTGELFF. Here the CDR3 DNA reads TGTGCCAGCAGCTTTTGGACAGGGCACACCGGGGAGCTGTTTTTT.

This rearrangement joins TRBV6-5 to TRBJ2-3; 11 nucleotides agree with TRBD2. CDR1 and CDR2 (germline): MNHEY, SVGAGI. CDR3 length: 15 residues. Losses at the gene ends were 5 bases for V and 4 bases for J; bases not matched to a gene: 5. This CDR3 is CASSGIAGGPDTQYF. In DNA form, the CDR3 reads TGTGCCAGCAGTGGGATAGCGGGGGGGCCAGATACGCAGTATTTT.

This clone was seen a few times. This chain joins TRBV12-1 and TRBJ1-3; TRBD1 is the table's D call, not checked against the DNA. TRBV12-1 is an annotated pseudogene. The CDR3 has 17 residues. CDR3: CASSTKPGQNSGNTIYF. CDR3 DNA sequence: TGTGCCAGCAGCACCAAACCGGGACAAAACTCTGGAAACACCATATATTTT.

As for this clone: This could be a read error, since a much larger clone is one nucleotide away. This chain joins TRBV4-1 and TRBJ2-7, with 7 bases aligning to TRBD2. V was pared by 2 bases and J by 2 bases, with 6 bases of the junction left unmatched. The CDR3 loop spans 15 amino acids. CDR1 and CDR2 from the germline V gene are MGHRA and YSYEKL. CDR3 coding DNA: TGCGCCAGCAGCCAACGGGGCGCGGGGGCCTACGAGCAGTACTTC. The encoded protein is CASSQRGAGAYEQYF.

The chain links TRBV19 to TRBJ1-2; maybe TRBD1 (5 bases). This CDR3 spans 12 amino acids. Germline V gives CDR1 LNHDA, CDR2 SQIVND (reference sequence). Trimming pared 7 bases from V and 6 bases from J, leaving 12 bases between. Here the CDR3 reads CASTLGGDGYTF. Here the CDR3 DNA reads TGTGCCAGTACCTTGGGGGGGGATGGCTACACCTTC.

By frequency in the sample, this clone is medium-sized (0.01 to 0.1%). The rearrangement links TRBV2 to TRBJ2-3; D may be TRBD2 (6 bases). The CDR3 has 14 amino acids. The germline V gene encodes CDR1 SNHLY and CDR2 FYNNEI. Trimming cost V 1 base and J 4 bases, with 9 bases left between them. CDR3 bases: TGTGCCAGCAGTGAAGGTCCGGGGGCAGATACGCAGTATTTT. Its protein is CASSEGPGADTQYF.

The chain uses TRBV4-1 and TRBJ2-7; D call uncertain. The CDR3 length is 13 residues. Germline CDR1 and CDR2: MGHRA and YSYEKL. Trimming removed 0 bases at V and 3 bases at J, with 6 bases between. Here the CDR3 DNA reads TGCGCCAGCAGCCAAGAGCCGAGCTACGAGCAGTACTTC. Translated: CASSQEPSYEQYF.

The chain is built from TRBV5-4 and TRBJ2-7, with TRBD1 identical over 8 bases. With 3 bases clipped from V and 0 bases from J, the junction kept 2 bases outside the gene matches. Per the germline V gene, CDR1 is SGHNT and CDR2 is YYREEE (reference sequence). There are 14 residues in the CDR3. This chain's CDR3 is CASSSGQGSYEQYF. The CDR3 region has the DNA TGTGCCAGCAGCTCCGGACAGGGCTCCTACGAGCAGTACTTC.

This clone was seen a few times. The CDR3 ends on some other residue instead of the conserved phenylalanine or tryptophan, so this is likely a read error. The DNA is omitted, as the CDR3 cannot be located on it reliably, and the CDR3 follows TCRdb's listing. The chain recombines TRBV23-1 with TRBJ2-3; the table assigns TRBD2, which was not confirmed against the DNA. TRBV23-1 is assigned to the ORF class and has an uncertain function. The CDR3 contains 14 residues when both ends are counted. The CDR3 is CASSQFERGGLGLV.

This clone is medium-sized in the sample. The genes are TRBV10-3 and TRBJ2-3; no definite D call. V was pared by 8 bases and J by 2 bases, with 11 bases between. This CDR3 spans 13 amino acids. The germline V gene encodes CDR1 ENHRY and CDR2 SYGVKD. CDR3 sequence: CAILWADTDTQYF. DNA for the CDR3: TGTGCCATCCTGTGGGCCGACACAGATACGCAGTATTTT.

This clone was picked up a small number of times. This rearrangement joins TRBV7-2 to TRBJ1-6; 9 nucleotides align to TRBD1. V lost 4 bases and J lost 12; bases outside the gene matches: 10. The germline CDR1 and CDR2 sequences are SGHTA and FQGNSA. The CDR3 spans 15 residues. The CDR3 loop is CASSSETGGTVPLHF. Here the CDR3 DNA reads TGTGCCAGCAGCTCCGAGACAGGGGGGACTGTACCCCTCCACTTT.